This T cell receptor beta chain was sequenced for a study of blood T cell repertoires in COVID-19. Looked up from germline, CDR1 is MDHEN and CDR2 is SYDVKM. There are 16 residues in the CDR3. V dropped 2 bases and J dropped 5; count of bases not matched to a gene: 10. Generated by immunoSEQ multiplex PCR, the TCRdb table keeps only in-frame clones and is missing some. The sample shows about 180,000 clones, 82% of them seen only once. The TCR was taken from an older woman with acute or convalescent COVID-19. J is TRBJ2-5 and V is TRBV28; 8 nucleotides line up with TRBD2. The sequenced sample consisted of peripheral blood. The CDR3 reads CASSLGLAGLGETQYF. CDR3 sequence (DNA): TGTGCCAGCAGTTTAGGGCTAGCGGGTCTAGGGGAGACCCAGTACTTC.